These T cell receptor beta chains were read from a single sample in a study. From the RT-PCR reads, TCRdb called clonotypes with MiXCR, one entry per CDR3 protein. The table shows more than 550,000 distinct CDR3 sequences, with 14% occurring only once. The specimen was memory CD4+ T cells from blood. Source of these receptors: a female donor in good health, serving as a healthy control. Both conserved end residues are part of each CDR3. D genes are given only for firm matches. Not all rows give a size; the values are once, few, many and, for expanded clones, a class.

size	V	D	J	DNA	CDR3
few	TRBV6-1	TRBD1	TRBJ2-2	TGTGCCAGCAGTTTCGGGACAGGATTCACCGGGGAGCTGTTTTTT	CASSFGTGFTGELFF
many	TRBV29-1	.	TRBJ1-4	TGCAGCGTTTCGCGGCAGTCTAATGAAAAACTGTTTTTT	CSVSRQSNEKLFF
few	TRBV25-1	.	TRBJ1-3	TGTGCCAGCAGTGAATTAGGGCCGTGGGGCACCATATATTTT	CASSELGPWGTIYF
many	TRBV20-1	.	TRBJ2-1	TGCAGTGCCCTCAGGGGTGGGGCGTCCAATGAGCAGTTCTTC	CSALRGGASNEQFF
few	TRBV27	.	TRBJ1-2	TGTGCCAGCAGTTTCGGGGACCGATATGGCTACACCTTC	CASSFGDRYGYTF
many	TRBV20-1	.	TRBJ2-1	TGCAGTGAGAAGTTCCCTCTAGCAGATGAGCAGTTCTTC	CSEKFPLADEQFF
.	TRBV18	.	TRBJ1-1	TGTGCCAGCTCACCACTTGGAAGGGGCGACACTGAAGCTTTCTTT	CASSPLGRGDTEAFF
few	TRBV9	.	TRBJ2-6	TGTGCCAGCAGCCCCGGGATCAACTCTGGGGCCAACGTCCTGACTTTC	CASSPGINSGANVLTF
few	TRBV9	.	TRBJ2-2	TGTGCCAGCAGCCCCCTCCGACGGGGCAGTGGGGGCACCGGGGAGCTGTTTTTT	CASSPLRRGSGGTGELFF
.	TRBV5-6	.	TRBJ1-3	TGTGCCAGCAGCCAGGGAAAGGGAAACACCATATATTTT	CASSQGKGNTIYF
many	TRBV12-3/TRBV12-4	.	TRBJ2-1	TGTGCCAGCAGTTGGCACAATGAGCAGTTCTTC	CASSWHNEQFF
few	TRBV12-3/TRBV12-4	TRBD2	TRBJ2-1	TGTGCCAGCAGCCGAATGACTAGCGGGGGCAATGAGCAGTTCTTC	CASSRMTSGGNEQFF
few	TRBV5-1	TRBD1	TRBJ2-1	TGCGCCAGCAGGGAGCAGGGGGCTGGAAATGAGCAGTTCTTC	CASREQGAGNEQFF
many	TRBV29-1	.	TRBJ2-3	TGCAGCGTTGAAGGGAGCCGGGATACGCAGTATTTT	CSVEGSRDTQYF
few	TRBV12-3/TRBV12-4	.	TRBJ1-5	TGTGCCAGCAGTTCGGACGTGGGGAATCAGCCCCAGCATTTT	CASSSDVGNQPQHF
many	TRBV20-1	TRBD2	TRBJ2-1	TGCAGTGCTTCCCGCGACGCGGGAGGGTCCTACAATGAGCAGTTCTTC	CSASRDAGGSYNEQFF
few	TRBV7-8	.	TRBJ2-2	TGTGCCAGCAGCCTCCAGGGCCGGGTAGCCGGGGAGCTGTTTTTT	CASSLQGRVAGELFF
.	TRBV19	TRBD2	TRBJ2-3	TGTGCCAGTAACCCCGGACAGGCCCTCCTAGCGGGAACAGATACGCAGTATTTT	CASNPGQALLAGTDTQYF
.	TRBV28	.	TRBJ2-7	TGTGCCAGCACCCTCCCCGGGACAGCGGACTACGATCAGTACTTC	CASTLPGTADYDQYF